This TCR beta chain appears in the sequencing data of a study of cytomegalovirus exposure and HLA in healthy donors. Broader study findings: A few chains tied to CMV proved CMV antigen-specific in vitro. Sequencing probably produced one cluster of sequence variants that were highly shared.

PCR employed 60 Vbeta and 13 Jbeta primers. Sequencing used immunoSEQ multiplex PCR; TCRdb keeps in-frame clones, though not all of them. The table records about 300,000 clones, 80% to 90% of them present only once. This clone was observed a single time. What it binds is not known. Deletions cut 3 bases from V and 2 bases from J, with 19 bases between. The germline V gene encodes CDR1 SEHNR and CDR2 FQNEAQ (reference sequence). This CDR3 is built from 17 residues. The sequence was obtained from a man aged 35 to 55 in good health and CMV-seropositive. Sequencing was carried out using PBMCs. V is TRBV7-9 and J is TRBJ2-5; D may be TRBD1 (6 bases). The CDR3 DNA follows: TGTGCCAGCAGCTTGGGCAGGGGTAGTCCCTCACAAGAGACCCAGTACTTC. Protein: CASSLGRGSPSQETQYF.